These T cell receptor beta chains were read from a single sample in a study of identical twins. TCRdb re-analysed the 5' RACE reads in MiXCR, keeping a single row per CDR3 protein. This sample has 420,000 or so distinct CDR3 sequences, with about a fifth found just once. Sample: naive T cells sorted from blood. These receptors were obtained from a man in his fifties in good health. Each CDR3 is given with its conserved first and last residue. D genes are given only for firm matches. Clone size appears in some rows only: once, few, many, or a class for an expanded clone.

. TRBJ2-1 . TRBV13 TGTGCCAGCAGCTTCCGTCGCGGTGAGCAGTTCTTC CASSFRRGEQFF
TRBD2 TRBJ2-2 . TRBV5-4 TGTGCCAGCAGCTTGTTCGGGGGGGCTCTGAACACCGGGGAGCTGTTTTTT CASSLFGGALNTGELFF
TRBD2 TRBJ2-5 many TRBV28 TGTGCCAGCAGTTTCCCTGGGGGACTAGCGGGCCCGTCCGAAGAGACCCAGTACTTC CASSFPGGLAGPSEETQYF
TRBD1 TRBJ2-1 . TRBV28 TGTGCCAGCAGTTGGGACAGGTCCAATGAGCAGTTCTTC CASSWDRSNEQFF
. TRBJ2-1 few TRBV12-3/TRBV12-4 TGTGCCAGCAGTTTTGGGTACATTGCACAGGGGAGGAATGAGCAGTTCTTC CASSFGYIAQGRNEQFF
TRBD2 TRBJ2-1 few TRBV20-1 TGCAGTGCGGCATTAGCGGGAGGGAGACACAATGAGCAGTTCTTC CSAALAGGRHNEQFF
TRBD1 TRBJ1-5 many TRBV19 TGTGCCAGTAGTTCCTGGACAGGCGGGCTTGGCAATCAGCCCCAGCATTTT CASSSWTGGLGNQPQHF
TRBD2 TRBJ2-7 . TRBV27 TGTGCCAGCAGTTTTCGTAGCGGGGGGTACGAGCAGTACTTC CASSFRSGGYEQYF
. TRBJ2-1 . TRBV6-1 TGTGCCAGCAGTGAACAGTTTTTACTTACGTACAATGAGCAGTTCTTC CASSEQFLLTYNEQFF
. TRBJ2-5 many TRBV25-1 TGTGCCAGCAGGAGGGGGGGTGAGACCCAGTACTTC CASRRGGETQYF
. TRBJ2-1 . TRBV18 TGTGCCAGCTCACCACCTTCACAACCATACAATGAGCAGTTCTTC CASSPPSQPYNEQFF